The 12 T cell receptor beta chains reported below all come from one sample, sequenced in a study of chemoradiotherapy in HPV16-positive cancers. Profiling relied on immunoSEQ multiplex PCR, and the TCRdb table lists in-frame clones only, not all of them. The table lists 20,000 or so clones, around 85% of them singletons. The material sequenced was blood, taken from a patient who underwent chemoradiotherapy. The receptors were gathered from a human donor with HPV-associated anogenital cancer.

This clone was counted a single time. The V call is TRBV4-3, the J call TRBJ2-2; TRBD2 matches at 12 bases. J was trimmed by 3 bases and V by 6 bases; bases with no gene match: 23. Germline V CDR1 and CDR2: LGHNA, YSLEER. This CDR3 is built from 22 residues. For the CDR3, the DNA is TGCGCCAGCAGGCCTTCGAGCGGGGTCAGACTAGCGGGAGTAGCGTACACCGGGGAGCTGTTTTTT. Translating it yields CASRPSSGVRLAGVAYTGELFF.

This clone has a single count. The chain couples TRBV7-2 to TRBJ1-6; 7 nucleotides align to TRBD1. CDR3 size: 15 residues. The germline CDR1 and CDR2 sequences are SGHTA and FQGNSA. The V gene end was trimmed by 1 base and the J gene end by 6 bases; junction bases not matched to a gene: 3. The CDR3 protein is CASSLGGQLNSPLHF. CDR3 nucleotide sequence: TGTGCCAGCAGCTTAGGGGGACAGCTTAATTCACCCCTCCACTTT.

This clone has just a few counts. V usage is TRBV6-1 and J usage is TRBJ2-5, with 14 bases aligning to TRBD2. Germline loops: CDR1 MNHNS, CDR2 SASEGT. The CDR3 totals 16 residues. J was trimmed by 1 base and V by 4 bases; bases with no gene match: 2. CDR3 in amino acids: CASSAGLAGGQETQYF. As DNA, the CDR3 is TGTGCCAGCAGTGCAGGACTAGCGGGGGGCCAAGAGACCCAGTACTTC.

The V gene is TRBV6-4, the J gene TRBJ2-3; perhaps D is TRBD1 or TRBD2 (6 bases each). The germline gives CDR1 MRHNA, CDR2 SNTAGT. V shed 3 bases and J shed 5 bases, with 15 bases lying between them. CDR3 length: 15 residues. CDR3 sequence (DNA): TGTGCCAGCAGTGATGATAAGGGGGGTGTAGATACGCAGTATTTT. Translating it yields CASSDDKGGVDTQYF.

This sequence joins TRBV7-9 and TRBJ2-1; 9 positions agree with TRBD2. Per germline, CDR1 SEHNR and CDR2 FQNEAQ (reference sequence). The V segment lost 1 base and the J segment 2 bases; nucleotides outside the gene matches: 3. The CDR3 extends over 16 amino acids. Here the CDR3 DNA reads TGTGCCAGCAGCTTAGACTCTAGCGGGACCTACAATGAGCAGTTCTTC. Translation: CASSLDSSGTYNEQFF.

The chain couples TRBV15 to TRBJ1-5; D is possibly TRBD1 (5 bases). V was clipped by 4 bases and J by 3 bases, with 13 bases between them. This CDR3 region has 15 residues. CDR1 is LNHNV and CDR2 is YYDKDF in the germline V gene (reference sequence). In DNA, the CDR3 is TGTGCCACCAGCAAAGAGAGGGGTTTCAATCAGCCCCAGCATTTT. Residues: CATSKERGFNQPQHF. The variable domain in full, with the rest retrieved from reference TRBV15 and TRBJ1-5, is DAMVIQNPRYQVTQFGKPVTLSCSQTLNHNVMYWYQQKSSQAPKLLFHYYDKDFNNEADTPDNFQSRRPNTSFCFLDIRSPGLGDTAMYLCATSKERGFNQPQHFGDGTRLSIL.

The chain employs TRBV6-1 and TRBJ1-6, with 9 bases matching TRBD1. The germline gives CDR1 MNHNS, CDR2 SASEGT. CDR3 length: 12 amino acids. V shed 7 bases and J 11 bases; nucleotides not matched to a gene: 3. The CDR3 reads CASTQGATPLHF. The CDR3 DNA reads TGTGCCAGCACACAGGGGGCTACACCCCTCCACTTT.

This chain links TRBV7-2 with TRBJ1-2; no reliable D call. Per germline, CDR1 SGHTA and CDR2 FQGNSA. V was trimmed by 4 bases and J by 6 bases, leaving 9 bases between them. The CDR3 has 12 residues. The CDR3 DNA follows: TGTGCCAGCAGCTCCCAAGGGAATGGCTACACCTTC. It encodes CASSSQGNGYTF.

This clone was counted a few times. The V gene is TRBV6-1, the J gene TRBJ2-7; 11 bases are shared with TRBD1. The germline V gene encodes CDR1 MNHNS and CDR2 SASEGT. The CDR3 is 15 amino acids. With V trimmed by 2 bases and J by 3 bases, 3 bases remained unmatched. CDR3 sequence (DNA): TGTGCCAGCAGTGAAAGGACAGGGGGCGTCTACGAGCAGTACTTC. Protein sequence: CASSERTGGVYEQYF.

The V and J genes are TRBV5-4 and TRBJ2-7; 8 nucleotides line up with TRBD2. CDR1 SGHNT and CDR2 YYREEE come from the germline V gene (reference sequence). V trimming: 5 bases; J trimming: 2 bases; junction bases outside the gene matches: 6. This CDR3 contains 14 residues. CDR3 nucleotide sequence: TGTGCCAGCAGTCAGGATAGCGGGACCTACGAGCAGTACTTC. It yields the protein CASSQDSGTYEQYF. Using reference TRBV5-4 and TRBJ2-7 for the parts outside the CDR3, the full variable domain is ETGVTQSPTHLIKTRGQQVTLRCSSQSGHNTVSWYQQALGQGPQFIFQYYREEENGRGNFPPRFSGLQFPNYSSELNVNALELDDSALYLCASSQDSGTYEQYFGPGTRLTVT.

This CDR3 is CASSLDRVMNTEAFF. In nucleotides, the CDR3 is TGCGCCAGCAGCTTGGACAGGGTGATGAACACTGAAGCTTTCTTT. This chain links TRBV5-1 with TRBJ1-1; tentatively, D is TRBD1 (6 bases). V gave up 0 bases and J gave up 0 bases, with 9 bases separating them. This CDR3 has 15 residues. Germline loops: CDR1 SGHRS, CDR2 YFSETQ.

The chain has TRBV30 and TRBJ1-1; 10 bases fit TRBD1. The CDR3 is 18 residues long. Per the germline V gene, CDR1 is GTSNPN and CDR2 is SVGIG (reference sequence). J was trimmed by 4 bases and V by 0 bases; bases with no gene match: 14. The CDR3 loop is CAWSVGSGTGDSFTEAFF. The CDR3 DNA reads as TGTGCCTGGAGTGTGGGGTCCGGGACAGGGGATAGCTTCACTGAAGCTTTCTTT. Variable domain in full (rest from reference TRBV30 and TRBJ1-1): SQTIHQWPATLVQPVGSPLSLECTVEGTSNPNLYWYRQAAGRGLQLLFYSVGIGQISSEVPQNLSASRPQDRQFILSSKKLLLSDSGFYLCAWSVGSGTGDSFTEAFFGQGTRLTVV.